This TCR beta chain was sequenced during a study of OX40 agonist ivuxolimab in advanced cancers. The wider study: Across the patients, intravenous ivuxolimab was delivered every 2 weeks at 0.01 to 10 mg/kg.

Assay used: immunoSEQ multiplex PCR; TCRdb lists only in-frame clones, some missing. The repertoire has approximately 62,000 clones, approximately 91% of them found once; the top ten carry more than 5%. CDR1 and CDR2 from the germline V gene are SGDLS and YYNGEE. V was trimmed by 0 bases and J by 2 bases, leaving 8 bases between them. This CDR3 region has 14 residues. The V call is TRBV9, the J call TRBJ2-5; no clear D gene. This sequence originates from an adult with an advanced solid tumor such as melanoma, head and neck, liver or kidney cancer. The sequenced sample was CD4+ or CD8+ T cells sorted from blood, obtained in a trial of the OX40 agonist ivuxolimab. CDR3 sequence: CASSVGNTQETQYF. CDR3 nucleotide sequence: TGTGCCAGCAGCGTAGGTAATACTCAAGAGACCCAGTACTTC.